The clone carrying this T cell receptor (beta chain) came up a few times. As the CDR3 is not closed by the conserved phenylalanine or tryptophan, this likely results from a read error. These data belong to a study of molecular identifiers for immune sequencing clone quantification. Germline V gene lookup returns CDR1 MNHEY and CDR2 SVGAGI. V shed 0 bases and J 2 bases; nucleotides not matched to a gene: 0. The CDR3 runs 14 residues. Investigators produced naive CD8 libraries from 20,000 to 1,000,000 sorted cells, drawing on 10%, 30% or 50% RNA. Previously described methods with listed TCR primers produced the bulk TCR libraries. TCRdb passed the PCR reads through MiXCR, listing each CDR3 protein once. The data show some 580,000 distinct CDR3 sequences, with 25% seen just once and around 0.78% held by the top ten.

Sequencing was done on a sample of naive CD8+ T cells from blood, with Jurkat cell RNA spiked in. Regarding subset: FACS-sorted CD8+CD4-CCR7+CD45RA+ naive T cells. The chain has TRBV6-5 and TRBJ2-7, with 8 bases fitting TRBD2. The receptor was derived from a human donor in good health. Some libraries in this study had Jurkat cell RNA spiked in. CDR3 in DNA: TGTGCCAGCAGTTACTCGGGACTAGCCTACGAGCAGTACCTC. This encodes CASSYSGLAYEQYL.